Each of the 18 T cell receptor beta chains below was sequenced from the same sample in a study of T cell responses to AZD1222 COVID-19 vaccine. Sequenced by immunoSEQ multiplex PCR; TCRdb stores in-frame clones only, minus some. Found here are some 120,000 clones, approximately 85% of them singletons; the top ten hold around 6%. Source: peripheral blood, taken on day 0 of AZD1222 vaccination. The receptor source for this set is an adult in good health.

The chain joins TRBV7-9 to TRBJ1-5; D is unclear. V was clipped by 2 bases and J by 8 bases, with 7 bases between them. This CDR3 spans 12 amino acids. Germline values: CDR1 SEHNR, CDR2 FQNEAQ (reference sequence). The CDR3 DNA follows: TGTGCCAGCAGCTTATACGGGGAGCCCCAGCATTTT. It translates to CASSLYGEPQHF.

The gene calls are TRBV6-4 and TRBJ1-2; unclear D gene. Germline V lookup: CDR1 MRHNA, CDR2 SNTAGT. The V gene lost 2 bases and the J gene lost 2 bases, with 3 bases spanning the gap. This CDR3 is built from 12 residues. Here the CDR3 DNA reads TGTGCCAGCAGTGACAGCAACTATGGCTACACCTTC. Its protein is CASSDSNYGYTF.

J is TRBJ1-2 and V is TRBV28; TRBD1 might be the D (5 bases). Trimming cost V 8 bases and J 2 bases, with 15 bases left between them. CDR1 and CDR2 from the germline V gene are MDHEN and SYDVKM. The CDR3 is 14 amino acids. The CDR3 DNA reads as TGTGCCAGCCGAGAGACAGTGGTAAACTATGGCTACACCTTC. It encodes CASRETVVNYGYTF.

This clone has just one count. The chain employs TRBV6-5 and TRBJ2-7, with D perhaps assigned TRBD1 or TRBD2 (5 bases each). CDR3 size: 15 residues. Germline loops: CDR1 MNHEY, CDR2 SVGAGI. The V end was cut by 2 bases, the J end by 0 bases, with 11 bases between. The CDR3 DNA sequence: TGTGCCAGCAGTTACGTGGGGGTAACCTCCTACGAGCAGTACTTC. Amino acids: CASSYVGVTSYEQYF.

This rearrangement joins TRBV9 to TRBJ2-3; TRBD2 aligns across 8 bases. The trim removed 3 bases at V and 2 bases at J, leaving 8 bases unmatched. This CDR3 region has 16 residues. In germline, CDR1 is SGDLS, CDR2 YYNGEE. The CDR3 coding sequence is TGTGCCAGCAGCGCTCTCGGGGGGGACGTCACAGATACGCAGTATTTT. It specifies CASSALGGDVTDTQYF.

The J gene is TRBJ2-7, the V gene TRBV28, with D uncertain. Germline CDR1 is MDHEN and CDR2 is SYDVKM. With 2 bases removed from V and 6 bases from J, the gap between germline ends came to 11 bases. The CDR3 runs to 13 residues. The CDR3 protein is CASSLDSIPEQYF. The CDR3 nucleotides are TGTGCCAGCAGTTTAGACTCCATTCCCGAGCAGTACTTC.

This clone was detected a few times. The chain recombines TRBV6-5 with TRBJ1-6, with D uncertain. Per germline, CDR1 MNHEY and CDR2 SVGAGI. This CDR3 spans 13 amino acids. V was cut by 2 bases and J by 9 bases, with 8 bases left in between. The DNA of the CDR3 is TGTGCCAGCAGTTACCAACAGCTTTCACCCCTCCACTTT. As protein: CASSYQQLSPLHF.

This clone was found once. The chain couples TRBV5-1 to TRBJ2-1, with no clear D. The CDR3 totals 12 residues. Trimming removed 4 bases from V and 9 bases from J, with 11 bases in between. Germline V CDR1 and CDR2: SGHRS, YFSETQ. CDR3 DNA sequence: TGCGCCAGCAGCGTCTCAGTCGGTGAGCAGTTCTTC. It codes for CASSVSVGEQFF.

The chain employs TRBV10-3 and TRBJ2-5; D is undetermined. V was shortened by 0 bases and J by 1 base, with 9 bases between the two germline ends. CDR3 length: 15 residues. Germline V gene lookup returns CDR1 ENHRY and CDR2 SYGVKD. CDR3 loop: CAISESILTQETQYF. CDR3 nucleotides: TGTGCCATCAGTGAGTCGATCCTAACCCAAGAGACCCAGTACTTC.

This clone was seen a single time. The CDR3 coding sequence is TGTGCCACCAGCAGAGATAGGGCAGGGGTTGAGCAGTTCTTC. Its protein product is CATSRDRAGVEQFF. The chain recombines TRBV15 with TRBJ2-1; weak D call: TRBD1 (6 bases). The CDR3 has 14 amino acids. Germline V gene data show CDR1 as LNHNV and CDR2 as YYDKDF (reference sequence). Trimming stripped 0 bases from V and 9 bases from J, with 12 bases between.

By share, this clone ranks as medium-sized. The V gene is TRBV5-3, the J gene TRBJ2-1; tentative D call: TRBD2 (6 bases). TRBV5-3 counts as an open reading frame of uncertain function. V was cut by 1 base and J by 9 bases, with 23 bases left in between. The CDR3 length is 17 residues. The CDR3 region is CARSLLTSWDWWSEQFF. Here the CDR3 DNA reads TGTGCCAGAAGCTTGCTAACTAGCTGGGATTGGTGGAGTGAGCAGTTCTTC.

A remark on this clone: An end of the junction does not agree with germline; a read error may underlie this. V gene TRBV2 combines with J gene TRBJ1-1, with a weak D call TRBD1 (5 bases). Germline values: CDR1 SNHLY, CDR2 FYNNEI. This CDR3 has 8 residues. CDR3 loop: CASSGGPF. The CDR3 DNA reads TGTGCCAGCAGTGGGGGACCCTTT.

V gene TRBV4-2 combines with J gene TRBJ1-2; a weak D match, TRBD1 (5 bases). The CDR3 spans 14 residues. CDR1 and CDR2 (germline): LGHNA, YNFKEQ. Trimming took off 5 bases at V and 10 bases at J, with 20 bases between the two ends. CDR3 amino acids: CASSYRQRENVYTF. In DNA form, the CDR3 reads TGTGCCAGCAGCTACAGACAGCGAGAGAACGTCTACACCTTC.

The chain is built from TRBV7-9 and TRBJ2-4; 11 bases match TRBD2. J was trimmed by 6 bases and V by 1 base; bases with no gene match: 5. The CDR3 spans 16 residues. Per the germline V gene, CDR1 is SEHNR and CDR2 is FQNEAQ (reference sequence). CDR3 nucleotide sequence: TGTGCCAGCAGCTTAGTAGCGGGGGGGCTCGGAAACATTCAGTACTTC. It translates to CASSLVAGGLGNIQYF.

The genes are TRBV3-1 (or the pseudogene TRBV3-2) and TRBJ2-7; D is possibly TRBD2 (6 bases). The germline V and J ends were trimmed by 3 bases and 1 base, with 13 bases remaining between them. The CDR3 extends over 15 amino acids. From germline, CDR1 is LGHDT and CDR2 YNNKEL (reference sequence). The CDR3 DNA follows: TGTGCCAGCAGCCAGGCTAGCGCCCCTTCCTACGAGCAGTACTTC. This gives the protein CASSQASAPSYEQYF.

The rearrangement uses TRBV6-6 and TRBJ2-1, with 8 positions matching TRBD2. V shed 9 bases and J 4 bases; nucleotides not matched to a gene: 11. The CDR3 is made up of 15 amino acids. Germline assignment: CDR1 MNHNY and CDR2 SVGAGI (reference sequence). As DNA, the CDR3 is TGTGCCAGTCAGATCGGGACTAGACTATACAATGAGCAGTTCTTC. Its translation: CASQIGTRLYNEQFF.

As concerns this clone: The DNA is omitted, as the CDR3 cannot be located on it reliably, and the CDR3 follows TCRdb's listing. The J gene is TRBJ1-5, the V gene TRBV19. The germline V gene encodes CDR1 LNHDA and CDR2 SQIVND (reference sequence). The CDR3 is 15 residues long, ends included. This CDR3 is CASTSGSSINQPQHF.

This rearrangement joins TRBV6-5 to TRBJ1-2, with D hard to call. The CDR3 extends over 14 amino acids. Trimming removed 7 bases from V and 2 bases from J, with 14 bases in between. Germline CDR1 is MNHEY and CDR2 is SVGAGI. This chain's CDR3 is CASTSRGQNYGYTF. The CDR3 DNA reads as TGTGCCAGCACCTCCCGCGGGCAGAACTATGGCTACACCTTC.